The 27 T cell receptor beta chains below come from one sample, sequenced in a study of blood T cell repertoires in COVID-19. Clones were sequenced by immunoSEQ multiplex PCR, and TCRdb holds only the in-frame ones, with some missing. Here the sample spans about 370,000 clones, 75% to 90% being singletons. The material sequenced was PBMCs or T cells enriched from blood (not recorded which). These receptors were collected from a man aged 18 to 30 who had recovered from COVID-19.

The rearrangement joins TRBV27 to TRBJ2-3; TRBD2 aligns across 8 bases. CDR1 MNHEY and CDR2 SMNVEV come from the germline V gene (reference sequence). Losses at the gene ends were 0 bases for V and 2 bases for J; bases not matched to a gene: 10. The CDR3 covers 18 residues. This chain's CDR3 is CASSLSYVPGGNTDTQYF. Here the CDR3 DNA reads TGTGCCAGCAGTTTATCTTACGTGCCGGGAGGGAACACAGATACGCAGTATTTT.

This chain uses TRBV6-5 with TRBJ2-7; no firm D call. CDR3 length: 15 amino acids. Germline V CDR1 and CDR2: MNHEY, SVGAGI. V was trimmed by 6 bases and J by 1 base, leaving 16 bases between them. The CDR3 region has the DNA TGTGCCAGCAGCTCTACCGGTTACGGTTCCTACGAGCAGTACTTC. As protein: CASSSTGYGSYEQYF.

The chain combines TRBV5-1 with TRBJ1-2; TRBD1 aligns across 8 bases. J was trimmed by 8 bases and V by 5 bases; bases with no gene match: 8. This CDR3 is 13 amino acids long. Germline V gives CDR1 SGHRS, CDR2 YFSETQ. The CDR3 DNA follows: TGCGCCAGCAGACCAGACAGGGGAGACGGCTACACCTTC. The encoded protein is CASRPDRGDGYTF.

The V gene is TRBV11-3, the J gene TRBJ2-1; 10 nucleotides align to TRBD2. The germline V gene encodes CDR1 SGHNT and CDR2 YENEEA. V gave up 2 bases and J gave up 8 bases; unmatched junction bases: 12. The CDR3 spans 17 residues. This CDR3 reads CASSLHQSGRVGDEQFF. The CDR3 DNA is TGTGCCAGCAGCTTACATCAGAGCGGGAGGGTAGGAGATGAGCAGTTCTTC.

The chain uses TRBV5-1 and TRBJ2-7; tentative D call: TRBD2 (6 bases). The CDR3 spans 14 residues. The V and J ends lost 4 bases and 0 bases respectively, with 11 bases between them. The germline V gene encodes CDR1 SGHRS and CDR2 YFSETQ. CDR3 loop: CASSPGGSSYEQYF. The CDR3 DNA is TGCGCCAGCAGCCCAGGAGGGAGCTCCTACGAGCAGTACTTC.

In the case of this clone: Other DNA sequences in the sample encode the same CDR3. The V and J genes are TRBV18 and TRBJ1-1; 7 bases line up with TRBD1. Trimming at V came to 5 bases and at J to 1 base, leaving 1 base not matched to a gene. CDR3 length: 13 residues. CDR1 and CDR2 from the germline V gene are KGHSH and LQKENI. The CDR3, as DNA: TGTGCCAGCTCAACAGGGGAGAACACTGAAGCTTTCTTT. This codes for CASSTGENTEAFF.

The chain is built from TRBV6-5 and TRBJ1-1; 9 bases agree with TRBD1. CDR3 size: 15 residues. Germline V CDR1 and CDR2: MNHEY, SVGAGI. V shed 5 bases, J shed 2 bases, and the junction held 6 bases outside the gene matches. The CDR3 DNA is TGTGCCAGCAGTAAGTACAGGGGGCGAAACACTGAAGCTTTCTTT. This encodes CASSKYRGRNTEAFF.

The chain is built from TRBV9 and TRBJ2-1; 8 positions match TRBD2. The V gene's germline CDR1 is SGDLS and CDR2 YYNGEE. J lost 10 bases, V lost 3 bases, and 12 bases had no gene match. The CDR3 loop spans 15 amino acids. CDR3 in DNA: TGTGCCAGCAGCGCTTCGGTAGCGGGGTCAGACGAGCAGTTCTTC. As protein: CASSASVAGSDEQFF. Drawing the rest from reference TRBV9 and TRBJ2-1, the complete variable domain is DSGVTQTPKHLITATGQRVTLRCSPRSGDLSVYWYQQSLDQGLQFLIQYYNGEERAKGNILERFSAQQFPDLHSELNLSSLELGDSALYFCASSASVAGSDEQFFGPGTRLTVL.

The rearrangement links TRBV7-2 to TRBJ1-2, with 7 bases identical to TRBD1. CDR1 SGHTA and CDR2 FQGNSA come from the germline V gene. The CDR3 is 14 residues long. V was clipped by 5 bases and J by 6 bases; unmatched bases: 9. This chain's CDR3 is CASSARQGWHGYTF. The DNA for the CDR3 is TGTGCCAGCAGCGCGCGACAGGGATGGCATGGCTACACCTTC.

The V call is TRBV18, the J call TRBJ2-1; 14 nucleotides agree with TRBD2. Germline V lookup: CDR1 KGHSH, CDR2 LQKENI. The CDR3 is 15 amino acids. The J segment lost 9 bases and the V segment lost 6 bases, leaving 7 bases of the junction unmatched. The CDR3 spells CASSGTSGSGAEQFF. The DNA for the CDR3 is TGTGCCAGCTCCGGGACTAGCGGGAGCGGGGCTGAGCAGTTCTTC.

J is TRBJ2-1 and V is TRBV5-1; 7 bases line up with TRBD2. CDR3 length: 16 amino acids. Germline V CDR1 and CDR2: SGHRS, YFSETQ. The J segment lost 3 bases and the V segment lost 2 bases, leaving 8 bases of the junction unmatched. This CDR3 reads CASSFLPTSDYNEQFF. The CDR3 DNA is TGCGCCAGCAGCTTTTTACCAACTAGCGACTACAATGAGCAGTTCTTC.

The chain has TRBV9 and TRBJ1-3; D gene unclear. Germline V lookup: CDR1 SGDLS, CDR2 YYNGEE. The CDR3 is 15 amino acids. V gave up 4 bases and J gave up 7 bases, with 18 bases separating them. This CDR3 is CASSSPAVEVNTIYF. The CDR3 region has the DNA TGTGCCAGCAGCTCCCCGGCGGTAGAAGTGAACACCATATATTTT.

This chain connects TRBV30 to TRBJ2-5, with TRBD2 identical over 8 bases. Germline V lookup: CDR1 GTSNPN, CDR2 SVGIG (reference sequence). V lost 2 bases, J lost 3 bases, and 2 bases stayed unmatched. The length of the CDR3 is 13 residues. The CDR3 DNA reads TGTGCCTGGAGTCCGGGACTAGAAGAGACCCAGTACTTC. As protein: CAWSPGLEETQYF.

CDR3 loop: CSASEGAAYEQYF. The CDR3 DNA is TGCAGTGCTAGTGAGGGGGCGGCCTACGAGCAGTACTTC. V and J are TRBV20-1 and TRBJ2-7; 7 bases map to TRBD1. The junction had 4 bases not matched to a gene; V was cut back by 3 bases and J by 2 bases. This CDR3 is built from 13 residues. The germline V gene encodes CDR1 DFQATT and CDR2 SNEGSKA (reference sequence).

The chain employs TRBV11-1 and TRBJ1-1; D ambiguous. V was trimmed by 5 bases and J by 1 base, leaving 8 bases between them. This CDR3 is built from 13 residues. The germline V gene has CDR1 SGHAT and CDR2 FQDESV (reference sequence). The CDR3 DNA follows: TGTGCCAGCAGCCACGACTGGAACACTGAAGCTTTCTTT. It yields the protein CASSHDWNTEAFF.

This clone was counted between two and nine times. This chain joins TRBV2 and TRBJ1-5; TRBD1 matches 9 bases. The CDR3 totals 18 residues. Germline V CDR1 and CDR2: SNHLY, FYNNEI. V was clipped by 3 bases and J by 0 bases; unmatched bases: 9. The CDR3 nucleotides read TGTGCCAGCAGTGACCCAAGGACAGGGGCGTATAGCAATCAGCCCCAGCATTTT. Its translation is CASSDPRTGAYSNQPQHF.

This chain joins TRBV7-9 and TRBJ2-1; the D gene is possibly TRBD2 (7 bases). From germline, CDR1 is SEHNR and CDR2 FQNEAQ (reference sequence). Between the trimmed V and J ends, which lost 8 bases and 4 bases, there was a span of 12 bases. The CDR3 extends over 13 amino acids. The CDR3 reads CASGEGVYNEQFF. CDR3 sequence (DNA): TGTGCCAGCGGGGAGGGGGTTTACAATGAGCAGTTCTTC.

This chain uses TRBV2 with TRBJ2-3, with a tentative D call TRBD1 (6 bases). Germline CDR1 reads SNHLY; CDR2 reads FYNNEI. V was shortened by 3 bases and J by 6 bases, with 10 bases between the two germline ends. The CDR3 loop spans 13 amino acids. The CDR3 reads CASSEQGTDTQYF. CDR3 nucleotides: TGTGCCAGCAGTGAGCAGGGGACGGATACGCAGTATTTT.

CDR3 sequence reads: CASSLSPGQEDSGELFF. The CDR3, as DNA: TGTGCCAGCAGTTTATCTCCCGGACAGGAAGACTCCGGGGAGCTGTTTTTT. This chain connects TRBV27 to TRBJ2-2, with 7 bases identical to TRBD1. Germline V CDR1 and CDR2: MNHEY, SMNVEV (reference sequence). The ends lost 0 bases at V and 6 bases at J; junction bases unmatched: 10. This CDR3 is built from 17 residues.

This chain uses TRBV5-4 with TRBJ1-2; D is perhaps TRBD1 (5 bases). The CDR3 contains 12 residues. Trimming removed 2 bases at V and 12 bases at J, with 14 bases between. The V gene's germline CDR1 is SGHNT and CDR2 YYREEE (reference sequence). CDR3 nucleotide sequence: TGTGCCAGCAGCTTACGCGCGGGGGAGGACACCTTC. Amino acid sequence: CASSLRAGEDTF.

The chain recombines TRBV10-2 with TRBJ1-5; tentative D call: TRBD1 (5 bases). The CDR3 loop spans 14 amino acids. V gave up 3 bases and J gave up 3 bases, with 9 bases separating them. Germline V gene sequence: CDR1 WSHSY, CDR2 SAAADI. CDR3 nucleotides: TGCGCCAGCAGTGAACAGGTCCTCAATCAGCCCCAGCATTTT. The encoded protein is CASSEQVLNQPQHF.

The rearrangement uses TRBV28 and TRBJ2-7; 9 positions agree with TRBD1. V lost 5 bases to trimming and J lost 7 bases; unmatched junction nucleotides: 12. Germline lookup yields CDR1 MDHEN and CDR2 SYDVKM. The CDR3 has 15 amino acids. Here the CDR3 reads CASSPLGQGSGEQYF. Here the CDR3 DNA reads TGTGCCAGCAGTCCGCTCGGACAGGGGTCTGGAGAGCAGTACTTC.

The chain combines TRBV10-3 with TRBJ1-1, with 7 bases fitting TRBD1. V trimming: 2 bases; J trimming: 6 bases; junction bases outside the gene matches: 3. Looked up from germline, CDR1 is ENHRY and CDR2 is SYGVKD. The CDR3 loop spans 13 amino acids. The CDR3 sequence: CAISEMQGAEAFF. The CDR3 nucleotides read TGTGCCATCAGTGAGATGCAGGGGGCTGAAGCTTTCTTT.

This clone was found a few times. The chain recombines TRBV3-1 (or the pseudogene TRBV3-2) with TRBJ1-4; no firm D call. V lost 3 bases to trimming and J lost 5 bases, with 10 bases between them. The CDR3 runs to 14 residues. Looked up from germline, CDR1 is LGHDT and CDR2 is YNNKEL (reference sequence). This CDR3 reads CASSQSPLNEKLFF. DNA of the CDR3: TGTGCCAGCAGCCAGTCCCCCTTGAATGAAAAACTGTTTTTT.

V and J are TRBV6-2 or TRBV6-3 and TRBJ2-7; 10 bases match TRBD1. Germline assignment: CDR1 MNHEY and CDR2 SVGEGT. This CDR3 contains 15 residues. V was clipped by 6 bases and J by 2 bases; unmatched bases: 7. The CDR3 sequence is CASSSRDRGTYEQYF. CDR3 bases: TGTGCCAGCAGCTCCCGGGACAGGGGTACCTACGAGCAGTACTTC.

The chain employs TRBV5-6 and TRBJ2-1; 7 bases line up with TRBD1. Germline CDR1 is SGHDT and CDR2 is YYEEEE. The V gene end was trimmed by 0 bases and the J gene end by 7 bases; junction bases not matched to a gene: 7. This CDR3 contains 15 residues. In DNA, the CDR3 is TGTGCCAGCAGCTTGGGTGGGAGCAGGGGGAATGAGCAGTTCTTC. Its protein product is CASSLGGSRGNEQFF.

The chain recombines TRBV11-3 with TRBJ1-1; D unresolved. The V end was cut by 6 bases, the J end by 4 bases, with 9 bases between. CDR3 size: 12 residues. CDR1 SGHNT and CDR2 YENEEA come from the germline V gene. The DNA for the CDR3 is TGTGCCAGCAGGGGAGAGGCCACTGAAGCTTTCTTT. As protein: CASRGEATEAFF.